Each of the 3 T cell receptor beta chains below was sequenced from the same sample in a study of OX40 agonist ivuxolimab in advanced cancers. Sequenced by immunoSEQ multiplex PCR; TCRdb stores in-frame clones only, minus some. The sample records about 120,000 clones, roughly nine tenths being singletons. Material: CD4+ or CD8+ T cells sorted from blood, obtained in a trial of the OX40 agonist ivuxolimab. These receptors originate from an adult with an advanced solid tumor such as melanoma, head and neck, liver or kidney cancer.

This clone was recorded a few times. The chain joins TRBV10-3 to TRBJ1-5, with TRBD1 matching over 7 bases. Germline V gives CDR1 ENHRY, CDR2 SYGVKD. CDR3 length: 16 amino acids. The trim removed 6 bases at V and 12 bases at J, leaving 20 bases unmatched. Here the CDR3 reads CAISPRTGNNQWDQHF. In nucleotides, the CDR3 is TGTGCCATCAGCCCCCGGACAGGAAACAATCAATGGGACCAGCATTTT.

The chain couples TRBV15 to TRBJ1-1; D may be TRBD1 (5 bases). Germline CDR1 LNHNV, CDR2 YYDKDF (reference sequence). Trimming left V 4 bases short and J 6 bases short, with 15 bases between. The CDR3 runs 14 residues. The CDR3 DNA reads as TGTGCCACCAGCACTCGGGACTTGGGGGCTGAAGCTTTCTTT. It translates to CATSTRDLGAEAFF.

The rearrangement links TRBV4-3 to TRBJ2-2, with a weak D call TRBD2 (6 bases). Per the germline V gene, CDR1 is LGHNA and CDR2 is YSLEER. Trimming removed 1 base at V and 5 bases at J, with 20 bases between. CDR3 length: 18 residues. The CDR3 DNA reads TGCGCCAGCAGCCAAGCCGCCCTCCGACTAGTGCAAACCGGGGAGCTGTTTTTT. Residues: CASSQAALRLVQTGELFF.